This TCR beta chain was identified in a study of blood T cell repertoires in COVID-19. This table comes from immunoSEQ multiplex PCR, and its TCRdb copy is limited to in-frame clones, with some not included. The sample contains some 200,000 clones, about 86% of which appear only once. With respect to this clone: This specimen includes other DNA sequences encoding the same CDR3.

The V gene lost 6 bases and the J gene lost 4 bases, with 10 bases spanning the gap. The germline V gene encodes CDR1 MNHEY and CDR2 SVGAGI. This CDR3 spans 13 amino acids. This sequence was found in a woman between 55 and 75 years old with acute or convalescent COVID-19. The J gene is TRBJ1-5, the V gene TRBV6-5; D might be TRBD1 (6 bases). The material sequenced was peripheral blood. The CDR3 nucleotides read TGTGCCAGCAGCCCAGACAGGAATCAGCCCCAGCATTTT. Translation gives CASSPDRNQPQHF.